Listed here are 27 T cell receptor beta chains from one sample, sequenced in a study of graft-versus-host responses after intestinal transplantation. Their recognized antigens are unknown. Some clones are missing from TCRdb's copy, which holds only in-frame ones; the method was immunoSEQ multiplex PCR. The sample has about 92,000 clones, 80% to 95% seen once. Sequencing was performed on unstimulated CD8+ T cells sorted from spleen or lymph node cells, taken before intestinal transplant. Receptor source: a human donor who received an intestinal transplant.

V and J are TRBV5-4 and TRBJ1-1; perhaps TRBD1 as D (5 bases). Germline CDR1 and CDR2: SGHNT and YYREEE (reference sequence). The CDR3 is 14 residues long. Trimming removed 2 bases from V and 0 bases from J, with 8 bases in between. CDR3: CASSFGGLNTEAFF. In nucleotides, the CDR3 is TGTGCCAGCAGCTTTGGGGGACTGAACACTGAAGCTTTCTTT.

The rearrangement links TRBV10-3 to TRBJ2-7, with 7 bases identical to TRBD1. The trim removed 4 bases at V and 6 bases at J, leaving 9 bases unmatched. The CDR3 has 14 amino acids. Germline lookup yields CDR1 ENHRY and CDR2 SYGVKD. The CDR3 bases are TGTGCCATCAGTGGCGACAGGGAGACGCTCGAGCAGTACTTC. Its protein product is CAISGDRETLEQYF.

The V call is TRBV4-1, the J call TRBJ2-7; no definite D call. In germline, CDR1 is MGHRA, CDR2 YSYEKL. The ends were cut back, 0 bases at V and 4 bases at J, with 19 bases in the middle. This CDR3 is built from 17 residues. The DNA of the CDR3 is TGCGCCAGCAGCCAAGATCAGGTCAGTTGGTTGGGTTACGAGCAGTACTTC. Residues: CASSQDQVSWLGYEQYF.

The chain has TRBV13 and TRBJ2-7; tentative D call: TRBD1 (5 bases). Per germline, CDR1 PRHDT and CDR2 FYEKMQ (reference sequence). The V end was cut by 0 bases, the J end by 0 bases, with 9 bases between. There are 15 residues in the CDR3. CDR3 in amino acids: CASSLGRGHSYEQYF. Here the CDR3 DNA reads TGTGCCAGCAGCTTAGGAAGGGGCCACTCCTACGAGCAGTACTTC.

J is TRBJ1-5 and V is TRBV6-4; a weak D match, TRBD1 (6 bases). V was cut by 7 bases and J by 4 bases, with 26 bases left in between. In germline, CDR1 is MRHNA, CDR2 SNTAGT. The length of the CDR3 is 18 residues. The CDR3 DNA follows: TGTGCCAGCAAAAGGGGGGGAGGTGGCAGGAGGGGAAATCAGCCCCAGCATTTT. Amino acid sequence: CASKRGGGGRRGNQPQHF.

This chain joins TRBV27 and TRBJ2-7; D tentatively fits TRBD1 or TRBD2 (5 bases each). The CDR3 totals 13 residues. Trimming took off 6 bases at V and 1 base at J, with 10 bases between the two ends. Germline CDR1 is MNHEY and CDR2 is SMNVEV (reference sequence). DNA for the CDR3: TGTGCCAGCAGGGGACCCCTATCCTACGAGCAGTACTTC. This gives the protein CASRGPLSYEQYF.

The chain employs TRBV11-3 and TRBJ2-2; 7 nucleotides line up with TRBD2. Germline CDR1 is SGHNT and CDR2 is YENEEA. The CDR3 is 15 amino acids. The junction had 8 bases not matched to a gene; V was cut back by 5 bases and J by 5 bases. The CDR3 bases are TGTGCCAGCAGCCTCCACGGGGAGGGAACCGGGGAGCTGTTTTTT. Translating gives CASSLHGEGTGELFF.

The gene calls are TRBV4-1 and TRBJ1-2; D is undetermined. Germline V gives CDR1 MGHRA, CDR2 YSYEKL. Trimming pared 3 bases from V and 3 bases from J, leaving 14 bases between. The CDR3 covers 15 residues. CDR3 sequence (DNA): TGCGCCAGCAGCCAGGACCCCGGAGGTGACTATGGCTACACCTTC. It is translated as CASSQDPGGDYGYTF.

The rearrangement joins TRBV28 to TRBJ2-6, with D hard to call. This CDR3 is 15 amino acids long. V was clipped by 4 bases and J by 4 bases, with 11 bases between them. CDR1 MDHEN and CDR2 SYDVKM come from the germline V gene. The CDR3 here is CASSSGQSGANVLTF. CDR3 nucleotides: TGTGCCAGCAGTTCTGGGCAATCCGGGGCCAACGTCCTGACTTTC. The full variable domain, its missing parts supplied by reference TRBV28 and TRBJ2-6, is DVKVTQSSRYLVKRTGEKVFLECVQDMDHENMFWYRQDPGLGLRLIYFSYDVKMKEKGDIPEGYSVSREKKERFSLILESASTNQTSMYLCASSSGQSGANVLTFGAGSRLTVL.

V and J are TRBV11-2 and TRBJ2-7, with 7 positions matching TRBD2. The CDR3 has 17 amino acids. Losses at the gene ends were 5 bases for V and 2 bases for J; bases not matched to a gene: 15. In germline, CDR1 is SGHAT, CDR2 FQNNGV. The CDR3 DNA reads as TGTGCCAGCAGCCCCTACCCTTCTAGCGGAGACCCCTACGAGCAGTACTTC. Translating it yields CASSPYPSSGDPYEQYF.

The chain links TRBV28 to TRBJ2-4, with D perhaps TRBD2 (6 bases). Germline V gene lookup returns CDR1 MDHEN and CDR2 SYDVKM. V shed 8 bases and J shed 0 bases, with 8 bases lying between them. This CDR3 region has 13 residues. CDR3 in DNA: TGTGCCAGCTTAGCGGTAGCCAAAAACATTCAGTACTTC. Translating gives CASLAVAKNIQYF.

The chain has TRBV27 and TRBJ2-1, with 8 bases matching TRBD2. Germline values: CDR1 MNHEY, CDR2 SMNVEV (reference sequence). The CDR3 is made up of 16 amino acids. Trimming took 6 bases from V and 8 from J; bases not matched to a gene: 15. The CDR3 DNA reads as TGTGCCAGCAGAATCCTCCCCGGGAGGGCCAACGATGAGCAGTTCTTC. Translated: CASRILPGRANDEQFF.

The CDR3 is CASSLGGGAEQFF. The CDR3 nucleotides read TGTGCCAGTAGTTTGGGTGGGGGAGCGGAGCAGTTCTTC. The chain is built from TRBV19 and TRBJ2-1; possibly TRBD1 or TRBD2 for D (5 bases each). The germline gives CDR1 LNHDA, CDR2 SQIVND (reference sequence). CDR3 length equals 13 residues. Trimming stripped 5 bases from V and 10 bases from J, with 15 bases between.

The J gene is TRBJ2-7, the V gene TRBV4-1; 7 bases are a match to TRBD2. Germline CDR1 MGHRA, CDR2 YSYEKL. The ends lost 3 bases at V and 4 bases at J; junction bases unmatched: 12. CDR3 length: 16 residues. The CDR3 nucleotides read TGCGCCAGCAGCCAGGGACCTAGCGGAGAGGGATACGAGCAGTACTTC. It translates to CASSQGPSGEGYEQYF.

The V call is TRBV4-1, the J call TRBJ1-5; D is perhaps TRBD1 (6 bases). Trimming stripped 1 base from V and 7 bases from J, with 11 bases between. The length of the CDR3 is 14 residues. Looked up from germline, CDR1 is MGHRA and CDR2 is YSYEKL. The CDR3 region is CASSQGPGAQPQHF. The DNA for the CDR3 is TGCGCCAGCAGCCAAGGGCCAGGGGCGCAGCCCCAGCATTTT.

V usage is TRBV11-2 and J usage is TRBJ2-7; the match to TRBD2 covers 11 bases. This CDR3 spans 15 amino acids. The germline V gene encodes CDR1 SGHAT and CDR2 FQNNGV. Losses at the gene ends were 6 bases for V and 1 base for J; bases not matched to a gene: 5. The CDR3 reads CASRLAGGLSYEQYF. CDR3 nucleotides: TGTGCCAGCAGGCTAGCGGGAGGCCTATCCTACGAGCAGTACTTC.

The gene calls are TRBV27 and TRBJ2-1, with unresolved D. Germline V gene data show CDR1 as MNHEY and CDR2 as SMNVEV (reference sequence). The CDR3 has 13 residues. The V end was cut by 2 bases, the J end by 6 bases, with 8 bases between. The CDR3 nucleotides read TGTGCCAGCAGTTTAACGGGTGCCAATGAGCAGTTCTTC. Amino acids: CASSLTGANEQFF.

This clone was seen just once. V gene TRBV7-9 combines with J gene TRBJ2-7; D is perhaps TRBD2 (6 bases). V lost 5 bases to trimming and J lost 3 bases, with 14 bases between them. Germline CDR1 SEHNR, CDR2 FQNEAQ (reference sequence). CDR3 length: 14 amino acids. CDR3 in DNA: TGTGCCAGCAGCCACCGGGACGGGGGCTACGAGCAGTACTTC. Residues: CASSHRDGGYEQYF.

The chain recombines TRBV4-1 with TRBJ2-2; TRBD2 might be the D (6 bases). CDR1 is MGHRA, CDR2 YSYEKL, per germline. The CDR3 extends over 15 amino acids. Trimming removed 0 bases at V and 4 bases at J, with 9 bases between. For the CDR3, the DNA is TGCGCCAGCAGCCAAGAGGGGGGTCTCACCGGGGAGCTGTTTTTT. Translated, it gives CASSQEGGLTGELFF.

This clone was detected only once. The chain has TRBV6-1 and TRBJ2-7, with TRBD2 as a possible D gene (5 bases). With 6 bases removed from V and 5 bases from J, the gap between germline ends came to 14 bases. Germline CDR1 is MNHNS and CDR2 is SASEGT. CDR3 length: 13 amino acids. The CDR3 is CASSAVGRNEQYF. For the CDR3, the DNA is TGTGCCAGCAGCGCAGTGGGGAGAAACGAGCAGTACTTC.

The chain carries TRBV7-3 and TRBJ2-2, with 9 bases identical to TRBD2. There are 18 residues in the CDR3. Per the germline V gene, CDR1 is SGHTA and CDR2 is FQGTGA. Trimming cost V 3 bases and J 2 bases; bases outside gene matches: 10. The CDR3 sequence is CASSFDGREGPNTGELFF. In DNA form, the CDR3 reads TGTGCCAGCAGCTTCGATGGGCGGGAGGGCCCCAACACCGGGGAGCTGTTTTTT.

The CDR3 loop is CAVNRGGAAPQETQYF. CDR3 DNA: TGTGCAGTTAACAGGGGGGGGGCAGCTCCCCAAGAGACCCAGTACTTC. The genes are TRBV7-9 and TRBJ2-5, with a weak D call TRBD1 (8 bases). CDR1 is SEHNR and CDR2 is FQNEAQ in the germline V gene (reference sequence). The CDR3 runs 16 residues.

The chain recombines TRBV13 with TRBJ2-7; the D gene is possibly TRBD1 (6 bases). V lost 2 bases to trimming and J lost 1 base, with 6 bases between them. The CDR3 spans 13 residues. Germline CDR1 is PRHDT and CDR2 is FYEKMQ (reference sequence). The CDR3 protein is CASSLQGSYEQYF. CDR3 sequence (DNA): TGTGCCAGCAGCTTACAGGGGTCCTACGAGCAGTACTTC.

This chain uses TRBV6-5 with TRBJ2-2; TRBD1 might be the D (5 bases). The length of the CDR3 is 14 residues. Germline V lookup: CDR1 MNHEY, CDR2 SVGAGI. V dropped 5 bases and J dropped 5 bases, with 12 bases sitting between them. The CDR3 bases are TGTGCCAGCAGTCCCAGGGCAGGGACCGGGGAGCTGTTTTTT. Translation: CASSPRAGTGELFF.

The J gene is TRBJ2-7, the V gene TRBV9, with D tentatively TRBD1 or TRBD2 (6 bases each). Per germline, CDR1 SGDLS and CDR2 YYNGEE. This CDR3 has 14 amino acids. V shed 0 bases and J shed 5 bases, with 12 bases lying between them. CDR3 nucleotide sequence: TGTGCCAGCAGCGTAGGGGGGGCGGAGGACGAGCAGTACTTC. Residues: CASSVGGAEDEQYF.

This chain links TRBV5-6 with TRBJ1-2; D remains unclear. Between the trimmed V and J ends, which lost 3 bases and 8 bases, there was a span of 11 bases. This CDR3 has 12 amino acids. The germline V gene encodes CDR1 SGHDT and CDR2 YYEEEE. The CDR3 region is CASSSGGYGYTF. In DNA, the CDR3 is TGTGCCAGCAGCTCCGGTGGGTACGGCTACACCTTC.

This clone is a singleton in its sample. V usage is TRBV12-1 and J usage is TRBJ2-5. TRBV12-1 is a recognized pseudogene. The CDR3 loop spans 16 amino acids. Here the CDR3 DNA reads TGTGCCAGCAGCTTTGAAGTGAACGTCGAAAAAGAGACCCAGTACTTC. Encoded protein: CASSFEVNVEKETQYF.